The clone carrying this T cell receptor (beta chain) was seen more than once but under ten times. Its target is not known. The data originate from a study of beta chain features in type 1 diabetes. Study information: Patients and healthy donors were similar in age, gender and cell yields. General study points: Patients with type 1 diabetes showed fewer VDJ junction insertions and more deletions. Moderately but significantly shorter TCRB CDR3s were found in Type 1 diabetes patients in all four CD4+ subsets.

The isolated RNA, all of it, was reverse transcribed, so expressed TCRB transcripts were what got sequenced. Data came from immunoSEQ multiplex PCR; TCRdb stores just in-frame clones and leaves some out. The table shows 350,000 to 450,000 clones, with approximately 15% occurring only once. Trimming removed 9 bases from V and 4 bases from J, with 23 bases in between. This CDR3 spans 16 amino acids. Germline assignment: CDR1 MNHNY and CDR2 SVGAGI (reference sequence). The sample taken for sequencing was naive CD4+ T cells from blood. The chain uses TRBV6-6 and TRBJ2-3; the D gene could be TRBD1 or TRBD2 (5 bases each). This TCR came from a man aged 25 to 40 in good health. In DNA, the CDR3 is TGTGCCAGTGTACCGCCCGGGGCCCGAGGGTCAGATACGCAGTATTTT. Translation gives CASVPPGARGSDTQYF.